These 15 T cell receptor beta chains share one sample of origin, sequenced in a study of blood T cell repertoires in COVID-19. This table comes from immunoSEQ multiplex PCR, and its TCRdb copy is limited to in-frame clones, with some not included. This table has around 270,000 clones, around 89% appearing once. Source material: peripheral blood. Receptors originate from a man aged 35 to 55 with acute or convalescent COVID-19.

V usage is TRBV25-1 and J usage is TRBJ2-7; possible D gene TRBD1, 6 bases. Trimming took 1 base from V and 3 from J, leaving 13 bases between them. This CDR3 comprises 15 residues. CDR1 MGHDK and CDR2 SYGVNS come from the germline V gene. CDR3 bases: TGTGCCAGCAGTGAATCTCCTCTGGACAGCTACGAGCAGTACTTC. Amino acid sequence: CASSESPLDSYEQYF.

This chain links TRBV10-2 with TRBJ1-5, with D possibly matching TRBD1 (6 bases). The CDR3 is made up of 18 amino acids. The germline V gene has CDR1 WSHSY and CDR2 SAAADI. V was shortened by 1 base and J by 0 bases, with 16 bases between the two germline ends. CDR3 sequence: CASSEYDRPEFSNQPQHF. The CDR3 DNA sequence: TGCGCCAGCAGTGAGTACGACAGGCCAGAATTTAGCAATCAGCCCCAGCATTTT.

The V gene is TRBV19, the J gene TRBJ2-6, with 7 bases aligning to TRBD1. This CDR3 contains 14 residues. Germline CDR1 LNHDA, CDR2 SQIVND (reference sequence). With V trimmed by 8 bases and J by 3 bases, 4 bases remained unmatched. Here the CDR3 reads CASSTGYGANVLTF. DNA of the CDR3: TGTGCCAGTTCGACAGGGTATGGGGCCAACGTCCTGACTTTC. Using reference TRBV19 and TRBJ2-6 for the parts outside the CDR3, the full variable domain is DGGITQSPKYLFRKEGQNVTLSCEQNLNHDAMYWYRQDPGQGLRLIYYSQIVNDFQKGDIAEGYSVSREKKESFPLTVTSAQKNPTAFYLCASSTGYGANVLTFGAGSRLTVL.

The CDR3 region is CASSYSRTGNQPQHF. The CDR3 coding sequence is TGTGCCAGCAGTTACTCCAGGACAGGCAATCAGCCCCAGCATTTT. The V gene is TRBV6-5, the J gene TRBJ1-5; D perhaps matches TRBD1 (6 bases). V was clipped by 0 bases and J by 2 bases, with 8 bases between them. This CDR3 spans 15 amino acids. From germline, CDR1 is MNHEY and CDR2 SVGAGI.

The J gene is TRBJ1-2, the V gene TRBV6-9; no clear D gene. The germline gives CDR1 MNHGY, CDR2 SVAAGI. The V gene lost 4 bases and the J gene lost 7 bases, with 10 bases spanning the gap. This CDR3 comprises 12 residues. The CDR3 DNA reads TGTGCCAGCAGTTGGATTGGAGGTGGCTACACCTTC. It codes for CASSWIGGGYTF.

This chain joins TRBV5-1 and TRBJ2-3, with TRBD1 identical over 8 bases. Trimming removed 4 bases from V and 3 bases from J; junction bases left unmatched: 10. The CDR3 loop spans 16 amino acids. Germline-derived CDR1 and CDR2 are SGHRS and YFSETQ. The CDR3 region has the DNA TGCGCCAGCAGCGACCTATCAGGGGGCGGAACAGATACGCAGTATTTT. Protein sequence: CASSDLSGGGTDTQYF.

The genes are TRBV7-9 and TRBJ1-1, with D tentatively TRBD1 (5 bases). Germline V lookup: CDR1 SEHNR, CDR2 FQNEAQ (reference sequence). The CDR3 sequence is 15 residues long. The V end was cut by 7 bases, the J end by 6 bases, with 21 bases between. The CDR3 bases are TGTGCCAGCAACCAAATAACGGGGCGGGGGGCTGAAGCTTTCTTT. Its protein product is CASNQITGRGAEAFF.

The V and J genes are TRBV9 and TRBJ1-1; D perhaps matches TRBD1 (5 bases). Trimming shortened V by 4 bases and J by 7 bases, and 11 bases separated the two germline ends. Per the germline V gene, CDR1 is SGDLS and CDR2 is YYNGEE. CDR3 length equals 12 residues. The CDR3 sequence: CASSQGYGEAFF. CDR3 bases: TGTGCCAGCAGCCAGGGTTATGGTGAAGCTTTCTTT.

The chain is built from TRBV9 and TRBJ1-1, with 7 bases aligning to TRBD1. The CDR3 sequence is 12 residues long. Trimming cost V 4 bases and J 8 bases; bases outside gene matches: 5. Germline V gives CDR1 SGDLS, CDR2 YYNGEE. CDR3 sequence reads: CASSPTGFEAFF. Here the CDR3 DNA reads TGTGCCAGCAGCCCGACAGGGTTCGAAGCTTTCTTT.

The rearrangement links TRBV5-8 to TRBJ2-5, with D perhaps TRBD1 (6 bases). With 3 bases removed from V and 4 bases from J, the gap between germline ends came to 10 bases. Germline CDR1 and CDR2: SGHTS and YDEGEE. The CDR3 has 13 residues. The chain's CDR3 is CASSSPGAETQYF. The CDR3 DNA is TGTGCCAGCAGCTCTCCAGGGGCAGAGACCCAGTACTTC.

The chain uses TRBV6-1 and TRBJ1-2; the D gene is possibly TRBD1 (5 bases). There are 13 residues in the CDR3. Trimming stripped 6 bases from V and 8 bases from J, with 16 bases between. Germline values: CDR1 MNHNS, CDR2 SASEGT. CDR3 region: CASSSTGAEGYTF. The CDR3 nucleotides are TGTGCCAGCAGCTCGACTGGGGCGGAAGGCTACACCTTC.

The rearrangement joins TRBV11-2 to TRBJ2-2, with D unclear. This CDR3 spans 13 amino acids. Trimming removed 5 bases from V and 4 bases from J, with 8 bases in between. In germline, CDR1 is SGHAT, CDR2 FQNNGV. CDR3 DNA: TGTGCCAGCAGCCCCATAGCCACCGGGGAGCTGTTTTTT. Protein product: CASSPIATGELFF.

The chain carries TRBV11-2 and TRBJ2-1; D gene ambiguous. Trimming shortened V by 7 bases and J by 6 bases, and 13 bases separated the two germline ends. Germline CDR1 is SGHAT and CDR2 is FQNNGV. The CDR3 spans 13 residues. The CDR3 reads CASNNPRSNEQFF. The CDR3 bases are TGTGCCAGCAACAACCCCCGGAGCAATGAGCAGTTCTTC.

V gene TRBV14 combines with J gene TRBJ2-5; tentatively, D is TRBD1 (5 bases). This CDR3 spans 14 amino acids. With 4 bases removed from V and 11 bases from J, the gap between germline ends came to 20 bases. Germline V lookup: CDR1 SGHDN, CDR2 FVKESK. As DNA, the CDR3 is TGTGCCAGCAGCCCTATGGCGGACAACCCATGGCAGTACTTC. Protein: CASSPMADNPWQYF.

The J gene is TRBJ1-1, the V gene TRBV6-5, with a weak D call TRBD1 (6 bases). This CDR3 is 14 amino acids long. V lost 6 bases and J 1 base, leaving 12 bases between the germline ends. Germline CDR1 is MNHEY and CDR2 is SVGAGI. This chain's CDR3 is CASSVLQGNTEAFF. CDR3 in DNA: TGTGCCAGCAGCGTACTACAGGGGAACACTGAAGCTTTCTTT.